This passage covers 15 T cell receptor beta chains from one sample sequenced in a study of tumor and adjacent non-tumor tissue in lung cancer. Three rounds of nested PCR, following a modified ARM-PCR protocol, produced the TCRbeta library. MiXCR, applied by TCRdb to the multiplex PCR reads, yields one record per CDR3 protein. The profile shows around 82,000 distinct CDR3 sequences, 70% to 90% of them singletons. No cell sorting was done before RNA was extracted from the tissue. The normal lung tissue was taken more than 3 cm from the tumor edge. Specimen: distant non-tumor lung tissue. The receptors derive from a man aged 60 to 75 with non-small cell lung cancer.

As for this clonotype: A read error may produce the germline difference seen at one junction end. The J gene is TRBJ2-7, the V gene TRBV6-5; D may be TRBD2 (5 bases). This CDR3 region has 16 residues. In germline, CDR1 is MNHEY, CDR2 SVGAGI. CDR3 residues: CASSYSSNGVTYDQYF. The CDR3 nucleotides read TGTGCCAGCAGTTACTCGTCTAACGGGGTCACCTACGACCAGTACTTC.

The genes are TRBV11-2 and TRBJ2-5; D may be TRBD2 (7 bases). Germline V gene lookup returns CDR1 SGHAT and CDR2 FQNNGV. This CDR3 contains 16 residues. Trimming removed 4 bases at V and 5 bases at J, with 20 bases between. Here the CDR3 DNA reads TGTGCCAGCAGCTCCATGATGGGGGGGCCAATGGAGACCCAGTACTTC. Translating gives CASSSMMGGPMETQYF.

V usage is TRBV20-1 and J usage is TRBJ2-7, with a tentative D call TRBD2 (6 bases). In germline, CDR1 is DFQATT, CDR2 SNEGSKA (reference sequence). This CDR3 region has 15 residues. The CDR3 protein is CSGIRTVGGNYEQYF. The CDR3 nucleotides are TGCAGCGGTATTCGGACGGTCGGGGGAAACTATGAGCAGTACTTC.

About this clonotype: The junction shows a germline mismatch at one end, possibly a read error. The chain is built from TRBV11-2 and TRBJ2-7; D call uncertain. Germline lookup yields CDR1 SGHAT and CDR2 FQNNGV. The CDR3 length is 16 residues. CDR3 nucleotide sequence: TGTGCCCGCAGCTCGAGGATAGCACGGAGTGTCTACGAGCAGTACTTC. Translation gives CARSSRIARSVYEQYF.

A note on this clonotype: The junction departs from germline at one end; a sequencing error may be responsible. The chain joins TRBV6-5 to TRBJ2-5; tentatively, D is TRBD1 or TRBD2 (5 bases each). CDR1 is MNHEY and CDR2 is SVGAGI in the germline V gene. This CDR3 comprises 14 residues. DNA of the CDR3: TGTGCCAGCAATGATACCGGGACCGCGGAGGCCCACTACTTC. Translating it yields CASNDTGTAEAHYF.

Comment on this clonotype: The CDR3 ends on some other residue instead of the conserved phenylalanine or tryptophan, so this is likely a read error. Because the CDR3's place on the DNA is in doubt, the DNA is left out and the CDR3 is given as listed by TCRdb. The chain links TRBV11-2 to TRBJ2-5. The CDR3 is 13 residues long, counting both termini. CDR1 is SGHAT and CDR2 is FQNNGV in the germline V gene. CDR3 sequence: CASSSTGEETQCL.

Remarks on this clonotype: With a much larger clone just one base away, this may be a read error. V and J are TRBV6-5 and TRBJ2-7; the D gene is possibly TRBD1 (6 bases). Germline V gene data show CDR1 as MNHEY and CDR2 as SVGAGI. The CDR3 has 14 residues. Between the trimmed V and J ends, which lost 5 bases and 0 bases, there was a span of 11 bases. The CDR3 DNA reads TGTGCCAGCAGTCGACAGGCCAACTCCTACGAGCAGTACTTC. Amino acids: CASSRQANSYEQYF.

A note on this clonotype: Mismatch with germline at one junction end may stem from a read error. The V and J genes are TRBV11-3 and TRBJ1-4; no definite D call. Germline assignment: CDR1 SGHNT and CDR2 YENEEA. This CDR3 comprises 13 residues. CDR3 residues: CASSLQCREKLFF. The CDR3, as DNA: TGTGCCAGCAGTTTACAGTGTCGCGAAAAACTATTTTTT.

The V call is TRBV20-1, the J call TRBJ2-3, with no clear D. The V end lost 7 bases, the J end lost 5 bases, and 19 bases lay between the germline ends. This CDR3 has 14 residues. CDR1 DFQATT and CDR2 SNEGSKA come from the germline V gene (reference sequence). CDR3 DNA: TGCAGTGTCACACCCAGCATTTTCAGAGATACGCAGTATTTT. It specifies CSVTPSIFRDTQYF.

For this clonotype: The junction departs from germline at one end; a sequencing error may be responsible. The CDR3, as DNA: TGTGCCATCAGCGGACACGAAAGCAATCAGCCCCAGCATTTT. Its protein is CAISGHESNQPQHF. This chain uses TRBV11-2 with TRBJ1-5; tentative D call: TRBD1 (5 bases). This CDR3 comprises 14 residues. CDR1 SGHAT and CDR2 FQNNGV come from the germline V gene.

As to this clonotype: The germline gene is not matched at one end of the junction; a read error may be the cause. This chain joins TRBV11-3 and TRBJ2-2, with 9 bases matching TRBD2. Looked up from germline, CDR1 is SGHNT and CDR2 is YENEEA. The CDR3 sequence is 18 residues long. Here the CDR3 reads CASSSRGAGGYRAGVPFF. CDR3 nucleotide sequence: TGTGCCAGTAGCTCCCGGGGAGCGGGAGGATACAGAGCCGGGGTGCCGTTTTTC.

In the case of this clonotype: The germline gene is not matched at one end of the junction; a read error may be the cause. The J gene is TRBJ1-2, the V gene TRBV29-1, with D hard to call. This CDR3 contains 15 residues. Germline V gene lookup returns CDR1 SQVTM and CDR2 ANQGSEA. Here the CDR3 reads CSVEALAGVHGGYTF. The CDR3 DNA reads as TGTAGCGTTGAAGCCTTGGCCGGGGTTCATGGTGGCTACACCTTC.

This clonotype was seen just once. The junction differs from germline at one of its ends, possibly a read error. CDR3 nucleotide sequence: TGCAGTGCTATAGAAGGAGAGACTCAGTACTTC. This codes for CSAIEGETQYF. The genes are TRBV20-1 and TRBJ2-5; no reliable D call. The CDR3 covers 11 residues. Germline V gene sequence: CDR1 DFQATT, CDR2 SNEGSKA (reference sequence).

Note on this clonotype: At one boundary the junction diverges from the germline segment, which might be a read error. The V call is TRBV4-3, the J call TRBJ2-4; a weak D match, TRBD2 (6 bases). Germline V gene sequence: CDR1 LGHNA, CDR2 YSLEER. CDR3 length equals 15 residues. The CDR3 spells CASSQDRAGKAILYF. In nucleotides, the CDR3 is TGCGCCAGCAGCCAAGATCGTGCGGGGAAGGCTATTCTGTACTTC.

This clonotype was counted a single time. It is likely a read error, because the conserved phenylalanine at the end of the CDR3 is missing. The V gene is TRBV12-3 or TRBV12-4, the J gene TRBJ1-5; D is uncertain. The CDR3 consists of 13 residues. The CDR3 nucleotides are TGTGTCAGCAGTGATACTCGTCGGCAGCTCCAGCATATT. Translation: CVSSDTRRQLQHI.